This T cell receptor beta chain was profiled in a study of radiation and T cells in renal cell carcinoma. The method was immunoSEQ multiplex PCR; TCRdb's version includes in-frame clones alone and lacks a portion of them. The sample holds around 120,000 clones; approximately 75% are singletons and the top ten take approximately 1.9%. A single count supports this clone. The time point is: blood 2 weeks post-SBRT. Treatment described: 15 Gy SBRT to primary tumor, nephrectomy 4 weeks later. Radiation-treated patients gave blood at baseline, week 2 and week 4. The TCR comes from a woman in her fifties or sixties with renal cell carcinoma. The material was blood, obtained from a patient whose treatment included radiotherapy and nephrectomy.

The CDR3 nucleotides read TGTGCCAGCTCACCACGGCGAACAGGGGGCTCTTCGTTATATGACTATGGCTACACCTTC. Protein: CASSPRRTGGSSLYDYGYTF. This chain joins TRBV18 and TRBJ1-2; 9 bases are a match to TRBD1. The CDR3 extends over 20 amino acids. The V gene end was trimmed by 1 base and the J gene end by 3 bases; junction bases not matched to a gene: 18. Germline lookup yields CDR1 KGHSH and CDR2 LQKENI.